The sequence of this T cell receptor (beta chain) was determined in a study of cytomegalovirus exposure and HLA in healthy donors. The CDR3 has 14 residues. Deletions cut 5 bases from V and 8 bases from J, with 16 bases between. Germline CDR1 is SGHNT and CDR2 is YENEEA. TCRdb's table, derived via immunoSEQ multiplex PCR, lists solely in-frame clones and lacks some. The sample holds a few hundred thousand clones, 86% seen once. Note on this clone: The target antigen is unknown.

Study results and caveats: A few chains linked to CMV were shown in vitro to be specific for CMV antigens.

The receptor comes from a woman aged 18-29 years in good health and CMV-seronegative. The chain carries TRBV11-3 and TRBJ2-1; a weak D match, TRBD1 (7 bases). The specimen was PBMCs. CDR3 residues: CASSQGGSNHEQFF. CDR3 nucleotide sequence: TGTGCCAGCAGCCAGGGGGGTAGTAACCATGAGCAGTTCTTC.